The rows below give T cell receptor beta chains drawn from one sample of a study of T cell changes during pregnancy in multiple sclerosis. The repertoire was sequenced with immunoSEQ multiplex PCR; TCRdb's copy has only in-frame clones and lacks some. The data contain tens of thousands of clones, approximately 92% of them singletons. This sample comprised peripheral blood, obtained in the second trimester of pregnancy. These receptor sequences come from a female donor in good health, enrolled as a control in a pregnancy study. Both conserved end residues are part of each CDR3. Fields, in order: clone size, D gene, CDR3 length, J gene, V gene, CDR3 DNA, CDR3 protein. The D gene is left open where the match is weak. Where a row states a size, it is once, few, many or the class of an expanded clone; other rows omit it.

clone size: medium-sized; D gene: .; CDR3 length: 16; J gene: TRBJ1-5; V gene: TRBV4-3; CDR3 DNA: TGCGCCAGCAGCCCGACTTGGGGGGAGGGCAATCAGCCCCAGCATTTT; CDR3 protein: CASSPTWGEGNQPQHF
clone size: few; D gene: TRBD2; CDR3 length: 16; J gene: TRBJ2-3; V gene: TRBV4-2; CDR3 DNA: TGTGCCAGCAGCCAAGAAGGACTAGCAGGCGCAGATACGCAGTATTTT; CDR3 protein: CASSQEGLAGADTQYF
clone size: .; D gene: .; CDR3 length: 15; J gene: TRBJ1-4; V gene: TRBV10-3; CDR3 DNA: TGTGCCATCAGTCCGGGGGGACGGGGCAATGAAAAACTGTTTTTT; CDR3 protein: CAISPGGRGNEKLFF
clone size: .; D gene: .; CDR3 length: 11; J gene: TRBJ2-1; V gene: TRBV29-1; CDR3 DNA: TGCAGCGCCGGACAGCTCAATGAGCAGTTCTTC; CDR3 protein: CSAGQLNEQFF
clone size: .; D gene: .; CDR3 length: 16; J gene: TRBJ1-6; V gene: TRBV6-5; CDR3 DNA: TGTGCCAGCAGTTACTCCCGGGACATGCAGATTTCACCCCTCCACTTT; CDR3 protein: CASSYSRDMQISPLHF
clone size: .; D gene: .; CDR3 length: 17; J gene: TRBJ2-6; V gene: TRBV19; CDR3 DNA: TGTGCCAGTAGCGTAAACCCTGGGGCGTCTGGGGCCAACGTCCTGACTTTC; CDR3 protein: CASSVNPGASGANVLTF
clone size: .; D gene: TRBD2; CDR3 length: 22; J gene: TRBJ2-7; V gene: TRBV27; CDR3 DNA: TGTGCCAGCAGTCCACAAGTACCGGGACTAGCGGGAAGTTGGCTTAATGACTACGAGCAGTACTTC; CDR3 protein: CASSPQVPGLAGSWLNDYEQYF
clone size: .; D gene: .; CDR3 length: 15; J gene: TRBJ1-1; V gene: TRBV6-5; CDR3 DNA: TGTGCCAGCAGTTTCCGTGGGGAGACAAGTACTGAAGCTTTCTTT; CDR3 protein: CASSFRGETSTEAFF
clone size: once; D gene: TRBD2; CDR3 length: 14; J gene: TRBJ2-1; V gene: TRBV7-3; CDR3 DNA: TGTGCCAGCAGCTTATCTAGCGGGAACAATGAGCAGTTCTTC; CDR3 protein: CASSLSSGNNEQFF
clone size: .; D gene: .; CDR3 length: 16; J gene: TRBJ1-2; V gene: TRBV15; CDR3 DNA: TGTGCCACCAGCAGAAATCCGGGAAGGAGCCTTTGGGGCTACACCTTC; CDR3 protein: CATSRNPGRSLWGYTF
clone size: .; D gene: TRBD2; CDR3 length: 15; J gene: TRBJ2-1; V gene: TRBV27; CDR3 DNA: TGTGCCAGCAGTACACCGGGACTAGGCCACAATGAGCAGTTCTTC; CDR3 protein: CASSTPGLGHNEQFF
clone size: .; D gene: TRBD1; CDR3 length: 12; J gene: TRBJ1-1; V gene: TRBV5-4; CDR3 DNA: TGTGCCAGCAGCGCGACAGGGAGTAGGGCTTTCTTT; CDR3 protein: CASSATGSRAFF
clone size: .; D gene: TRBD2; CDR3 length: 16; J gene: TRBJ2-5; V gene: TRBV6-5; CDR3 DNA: TGTGCCAGCAGTTACTCGGTGGGACTACCGCAAGAGACCCAGTACTTC; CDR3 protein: CASSYSVGLPQETQYF
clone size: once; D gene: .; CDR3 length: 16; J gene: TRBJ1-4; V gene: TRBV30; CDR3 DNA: TGTGCCTGGAGTGTACTAGGGGCAGGGGAGGGTGAAAAACTGTTTTTT; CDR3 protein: CAWSVLGAGEGEKLFF
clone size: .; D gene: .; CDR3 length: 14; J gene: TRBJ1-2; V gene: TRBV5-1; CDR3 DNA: TGCGCCAGCAGAGTACAGGGCCTCAGAGATGGCTACACCTTC; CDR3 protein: CASRVQGLRDGYTF
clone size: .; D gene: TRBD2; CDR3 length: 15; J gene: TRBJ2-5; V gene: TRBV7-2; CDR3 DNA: TGTGCCAGCAGCCCCACCTGGCTAGCGGGAGAGACCCAGTACTTC; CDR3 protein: CASSPTWLAGETQYF
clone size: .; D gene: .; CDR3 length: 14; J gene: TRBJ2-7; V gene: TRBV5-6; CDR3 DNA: TGTGCCAGCAGCAAGGGGGGGCTATCCTACGAGCAGTACTTC; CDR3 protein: CASSKGGLSYEQYF
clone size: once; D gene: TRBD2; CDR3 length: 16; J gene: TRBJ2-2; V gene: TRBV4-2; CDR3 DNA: TGTGCCAGCAGCCTCTCCCGGGGACTAGCGGGAGGGGAGCTGTTTTTT; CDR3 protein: CASSLSRGLAGGELFF
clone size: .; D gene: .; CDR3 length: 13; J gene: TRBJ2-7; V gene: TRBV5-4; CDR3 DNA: TGTGCCAGCAGCTTGGCTCAGGGCTACGAGCAGTACTTC; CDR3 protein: CASSLAQGYEQYF
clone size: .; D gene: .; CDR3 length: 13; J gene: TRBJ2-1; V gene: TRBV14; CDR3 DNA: TGTGCCAGCAGCCAAGCGGAGGGCAATGAGCAGTTCTTC; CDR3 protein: CASSQAEGNEQFF
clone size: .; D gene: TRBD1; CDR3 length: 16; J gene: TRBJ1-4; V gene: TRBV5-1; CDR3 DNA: TGCGCCAGCAGCGGGGGACAGTCGAGCCAGGGGGAAAAACTGTTTTTT; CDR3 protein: CASSGGQSSQGEKLFF
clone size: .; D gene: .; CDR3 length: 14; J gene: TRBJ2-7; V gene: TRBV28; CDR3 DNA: TGTGCCACCAATTATCCACGGGGATCCTACGAGCAGTACTTC; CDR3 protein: CATNYPRGSYEQYF
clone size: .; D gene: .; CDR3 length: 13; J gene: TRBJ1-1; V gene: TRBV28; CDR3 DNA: TGTGCCAGCAGTTCAACAGCGAACACTGAAGCTTTCTTT; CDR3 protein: CASSSTANTEAFF